Following are 2 T cell receptor beta chains from one sample sequenced in a study of Ad26.COV2.S vaccination and SARS-CoV-2 variants. Data came from immunoSEQ multiplex PCR; TCRdb stores just in-frame clones and leaves some out. The data contain 410,000 or so clones, 92% of them seen just once; the ten biggest clones take up approximately 1.6%. Treatment denoted: roughly 18 received Ad26.COV2.S at low or high dose, single or two shots; roughly five received placebo; per-sample allocation not given. Sample collection was performed on day 63 after the first vaccine or placebo injection. The material sequenced was peripheral blood, taken in a trial of Ad26.COV2.S vaccine versus placebo. The receptors were gathered from a person between 18 and 65 years old who received the Ad26.COV2.S COVID-19 vaccine or a placebo.

The V gene is TRBV4-3, the J gene TRBJ2-7, with D possibly TRBD1 on 5 matching bases. This CDR3 contains 17 residues. V lost 0 bases to trimming and J lost 4 bases, with 19 bases between them. Per the germline V gene, CDR1 is LGHNA and CDR2 is YSLEER. The CDR3 region has the DNA TGCGCCAGCAGCCAAGATCATCTAGGGGCTCGGATTTACGAGCAGTACTTC. Translating it yields CASSQDHLGARIYEQYF.

The V gene is TRBV5-6, the J gene TRBJ1-1, with D perhaps TRBD1 (6 bases). The germline gives CDR1 SGHDT, CDR2 YYEEEE. Trimming took 7 bases from V and 4 from J, leaving 14 bases between them. The CDR3 is made up of 13 amino acids. The CDR3 DNA sequence: TGTGCCAGCTTCAAACAGGGAGCCACTGAAGCTTTCTTT. It translates to CASFKQGATEAFF.